The 31 T cell receptor beta chains below come from one sample, sequenced in a study of early T cells in non-severe SARS-CoV-2 infection. TCRdb processed the 5' RACE reads anew with MiXCR; each CDR3 protein has one entry. Here the sample spans roughly 110,000 distinct CDR3 sequences, over 8.5% being singletons. Sequenced sample: whole blood. The receptors were gathered from an adult who was a healthcare worker with PCR-confirmed SARS-CoV-2 infection or an uninfected control (not recorded which).

This clonotype was detected many times. The V gene is TRBV18, the J gene TRBJ2-7, with a possible D match to TRBD2 (6 bases). In germline, CDR1 is KGHSH, CDR2 LQKENI. This CDR3 is 17 amino acids long. Trimming shortened V by 3 bases and J by 5 bases, and 23 bases separated the two germline ends. The CDR3 region is CASSPLSSAILPHEQYF. The CDR3 bases are TGTGCCAGCTCACCTCTCTCTAGCGCTATCTTGCCTCACGAGCAGTACTTC.

This clonotype was picked up many times. V gene TRBV27 combines with J gene TRBJ1-2, with a tentative D call TRBD1 (6 bases). V was cut by 7 bases and J by 3 bases, with 12 bases left in between. Germline V CDR1 and CDR2: MNHEY, SMNVEV (reference sequence). The CDR3 covers 13 residues. CDR3 region: CASTRGADYGYTF. The CDR3 DNA is TGTGCCAGCACGCGGGGGGCGGACTATGGCTACACCTTC.

This clonotype was counted at least ten times. The gene calls are TRBV5-6 and TRBJ2-1; TRBD1 aligns across 10 bases. V gave up 3 bases and J gave up 7 bases; unmatched junction bases: 7. This CDR3 contains 15 residues. Germline loops: CDR1 SGHDT, CDR2 YYEEEE. CDR3 bases: TGTGCCAGCAGCTCCATCCCGGGACAGGGGAATGAGCAGTTCTTC. It is translated as CASSSIPGQGNEQFF.

The sample holds a few counts of this clonotype. The rearrangement joins TRBV11-3 to TRBJ2-1; D call uncertain. Trimming left V 5 bases short and J 4 bases short, with 18 bases between. Germline values: CDR1 SGHNT, CDR2 YENEEA. This CDR3 has 16 residues. Here the CDR3 reads CASSALSSATYNEQFF. The CDR3 DNA follows: TGTGCCAGCAGCGCCCTTAGCAGCGCAACATACAATGAGCAGTTCTTC.

Only a few counts were recorded for this clonotype. This rearrangement joins TRBV5-4 to TRBJ2-1, with 13 positions matching TRBD2. The CDR3 loop spans 19 amino acids. The ends lost 9 bases at V and 3 bases at J; junction bases unmatched: 18. The germline gives CDR1 SGHNT, CDR2 YYREEE (reference sequence). The CDR3 region is CATSPPHGLAGVGYNEQFF. CDR3 in DNA: TGTGCCACCTCACCCCCCCATGGACTAGCGGGAGTGGGCTACAATGAGCAGTTCTTC.

The V and J genes are TRBV20-1 and TRBJ2-1; D is unresolved. The CDR3 consists of 12 residues. Trimming pared 6 bases from V and 5 bases from J, leaving 11 bases between. Germline lookup yields CDR1 DFQATT and CDR2 SNEGSKA (reference sequence). CDR3 amino acids: CSADRVDNEQFF. The DNA of the CDR3 is TGCAGTGCCGATAGAGTCGACAATGAGCAGTTCTTC.

This clonotype has just a few counts. The CDR3 sequence: CASSPRLMRSPLHF. For the CDR3, the DNA is TGTGCCAGCTCACCACGGTTGATGCGGTCACCCCTCCACTTT. The rearrangement links TRBV18 to TRBJ1-6, with D uncertain. V lost 1 base, J lost 10 bases, and 11 bases lay in between. Germline values: CDR1 KGHSH, CDR2 LQKENI. This CDR3 is built from 14 residues.

V is TRBV20-1 and J is TRBJ2-3; TRBD2 is a possible D gene (5 bases). The CDR3 consists of 14 residues. The germline V and J ends were trimmed by 3 bases and 2 bases, with 12 bases remaining between them. CDR1 and CDR2 (germline): DFQATT, SNEGSKA (reference sequence). CDR3 region: CSASSDGDTDTQYF. The CDR3 nucleotides are TGCAGTGCTAGCTCCGACGGGGACACAGATACGCAGTATTTT.

This clonotype was seen more than once but under ten times. The chain uses TRBV3-1 and TRBJ2-4, with D perhaps given as TRBD1 or TRBD2 (5 bases each). With 7 bases removed from V and 5 bases from J, the gap between germline ends came to 9 bases. Per germline, CDR1 LGHDT and CDR2 YNNKEL (reference sequence). The CDR3 covers 12 residues. In DNA, the CDR3 is TGTGCCAGCACGGGACCCCAAAACATTCAGTACTTC. Protein: CASTGPQNIQYF.

The chain is built from TRBV11-2 and TRBJ2-1, with 8 bases fitting TRBD2. Unmatched junction bases numbered 3, after V lost 5 bases and J lost 0 bases. Germline CDR1 SGHAT, CDR2 FQNNGV. CDR3 size: 15 residues. CDR3 loop: CASSTSGSSYNEQFF. The CDR3, as DNA: TGTGCCAGCAGCACCAGCGGGAGCTCCTACAATGAGCAGTTCTTC.

The table lists this clonotype with many counts. This chain links TRBV12-3 or TRBV12-4 with TRBJ2-5; the match to TRBD2 covers 15 bases. The CDR3 is made up of 16 amino acids. Trimming cost V 6 bases and J 5 bases; bases outside gene matches: 7. CDR3 region: CASSGLAGGPGETQYF. CDR3 bases: TGTGCCAGCAGCGGACTAGCGGGAGGGCCGGGGGAGACCCAGTACTTC.

Ten or more counts support this clonotype. The gene calls are TRBV28 and TRBJ2-6; no clear D. Germline assignment: CDR1 MDHEN and CDR2 SYDVKM. V lost 8 bases and J 0 bases, leaving 14 bases between the germline ends. CDR3 length: 16 amino acids. CDR3 sequence (DNA): TGTGCCAGCGCCGGTGCCGCGGACTCTGGGGCCAACGTCCTGACTTTC. Translated, it gives CASAGAADSGANVLTF.

This clonotype was observed a few times. This chain joins TRBV28 and TRBJ2-2, with D possibly matching TRBD1 (5 bases). CDR1 and CDR2 from the germline V gene are MDHEN and SYDVKM. The CDR3 contains 14 residues. V lost 9 bases and J 4 bases, leaving 15 bases between the germline ends. Written as DNA, the CDR3 is TGTGCCAGTAACGGCCAGGGTGGCACCGGGGAGCTGTTTTTT. Protein: CASNGQGGTGELFF.

The chain links TRBV2 to TRBJ2-7; D call uncertain. Trimming stripped 5 bases from V and 5 bases from J, with 16 bases between. The germline gives CDR1 SNHLY, CDR2 FYNNEI. This CDR3 region has 14 residues. The CDR3 nucleotides read TGTGCCAGCAGTCTCGTAGGGCTGGTCGACGAGCAGTACTTC. This encodes CASSLVGLVDEQYF.

This clonotype was counted at least ten times. This chain connects TRBV7-9 to TRBJ2-1; a weak D match, TRBD2 (6 bases). V lost 5 bases to trimming and J lost 1 base, with 15 bases between them. Germline CDR1 is SEHNR and CDR2 is FQNEAQ (reference sequence). The CDR3 contains 16 residues. The CDR3 nucleotides are TGTGCCAGCAGCCGACGGGGAGGAGTTTCCTACAATGAGCAGTTCTTC. This sequence encodes CASSRRGGVSYNEQFF.

Ten or more counts support this clonotype. The rearrangement links TRBV29-1 to TRBJ2-5; 9 nucleotides agree with TRBD1. The germline V gene encodes CDR1 SQVTM and CDR2 ANQGSEA. Trimming took 8 bases from V and 5 from J; bases not matched to a gene: 6. CDR3 size: 12 residues. The CDR3 protein is CSTGQGWETQYF. DNA for the CDR3: TGCAGCACTGGACAGGGGTGGGAGACCCAGTACTTC. Based on the CDR3 plus reference TRBV29-1 and TRBJ2-5, the full variable domain is SAVISQKPSRDICQRGTSLTIQCQVDSQVTMMFWYRQQPGQSLTLIATANQGSEATYESGFVIDKFPISRPNLTFSTLTVSNMSPEDSSIYLCSTGQGWETQYFGPGTRLLVL.

In this sample, this clonotype turned up many times. The chain has TRBV11-2 and TRBJ2-1; 10 positions agree with TRBD2. After removal of 1 base from V and 6 bases from J, the junction contained 0 bases not matched to a gene. The CDR3 length is 14 residues. Germline-derived CDR1 and CDR2 are SGHAT and FQNNGV. The CDR3: CASSLGTSGNEQFF. The DNA for the CDR3 is TGTGCCAGCAGCTTAGGGACTAGCGGCAATGAGCAGTTCTTC.

This chain uses TRBV18 with TRBJ1-2; 7 nucleotides match TRBD1. The CDR3 is 13 residues long. Trimming cost V 4 bases and J 12 bases; bases outside gene matches: 11. Germline CDR1 reads KGHSH; CDR2 reads LQKENI. CDR3 nucleotides: TGTGCCAGCTCACTCTCCTCTCGACAGGGTGACACCTTC. Translating gives CASSLSSRQGDTF. The complete variable domain, with remaining parts taken from reference TRBV18 and TRBJ1-2, reads NAGVMQNPRHLVRRRGQEARLRCSPMKGHSHVYWYRQLPEEGLKFMVYLQKENIIDESGMPKERFSAEFPKEGPSILRIQQVVRGDSAAYFCASSLSSRQGDTFGSGTRLTVV.

There are many counts of this clonotype. The CDR3 DNA is TGCAGTGCTAGAGATCTATTCGCGGGATCGGAAGATACGCAGTATTTT. Protein: CSARDLFAGSEDTQYF. The genes are TRBV20-1 and TRBJ2-3; weak D call: TRBD2 (6 bases). Germline V gives CDR1 DFQATT, CDR2 SNEGSKA (reference sequence). The CDR3 loop spans 16 amino acids. Trimming took 0 bases from V and 5 from J, leaving 18 bases between them.

V and J are TRBV30 and TRBJ1-6; D ambiguous. This CDR3 is 13 amino acids long. Per germline, CDR1 GTSNPN and CDR2 SVGIG (reference sequence). V gave up 4 bases and J gave up 0 bases, with 4 bases separating them. This CDR3 is CAWTVSYNSPLHF. The CDR3 region has the DNA TGTGCCTGGACAGTCTCCTATAATTCACCCCTCCACTTT.

This clonotype was seen only a few times. The CDR3, as DNA: TGTGCCAGCAGCACTTACAGGGGAGCTTATGGGGCCAACGTCCTGACTTTC. Translating gives CASSTYRGAYGANVLTF. The chain couples TRBV11-2 to TRBJ2-6, with 7 bases aligning to TRBD1. V shed 5 bases, J shed 3 bases, and the junction held 10 bases outside the gene matches. CDR1 is SGHAT, CDR2 FQNNGV, per germline. CDR3 size: 17 residues.

Only a few counts were recorded for this clonotype. The rearrangement links TRBV28 to TRBJ2-1, with D possibly being TRBD2 (6 bases). Germline V gene lookup returns CDR1 MDHEN and CDR2 SYDVKM. This CDR3 contains 11 residues. Trimming removed 4 bases from V and 12 bases from J, with 10 bases in between. CDR3 sequence (DNA): TGTGCCAGCAGTTCGAGGCGGGGGCAGTTCTTC. This encodes CASSSRRGQFF.

This chain joins TRBV6-6 and TRBJ2-7; TRBD2 matches 7 bases. This CDR3 contains 14 residues. Germline assignment: CDR1 MNHNY and CDR2 SVGAGI (reference sequence). J gave up 5 bases and V 6 bases, and 10 bases lay outside the gene matches. This CDR3 reads CASSQLARSDEQYF. For the CDR3, the DNA is TGTGCCAGCAGCCAACTAGCGAGGTCGGACGAGCAGTACTTC.

The chain uses TRBV18 and TRBJ2-2, with TRBD2 matching over 7 bases. The CDR3 consists of 15 residues. Germline assignment: CDR1 KGHSH and CDR2 LQKENI. V was pared by 2 bases and J by 5 bases, with 5 bases of the junction left unmatched. Written as DNA, the CDR3 is TGTGCCAGCTCACCATCGGCTAGCGGAACCGGGGAGCTGTTTTTT. It yields the protein CASSPSASGTGELFF.

The gene calls are TRBV7-9 and TRBJ2-5, with D maybe TRBD2 (6 bases). The CDR3 covers 20 residues. The V gene's germline CDR1 is SEHNR and CDR2 FQNEAQ (reference sequence). V gave up 5 bases and J gave up 2 bases, with 30 bases separating them. CDR3 residues: CASSPRPQRDSARGQETQYF. CDR3 DNA sequence: TGTGCCAGCAGCCCGCGGCCCCAAAGGGATAGCGCCCGGGGGCAAGAGACCCAGTACTTC.

This clonotype was seen repeatedly, ten times or more. The chain couples TRBV20-1 to TRBJ1-2; D gene uncertain. V lost 7 bases and J 3 bases, leaving 3 bases between the germline ends. CDR3 size: 9 residues. CDR1 and CDR2 (germline): DFQATT, SNEGSKA (reference sequence). The CDR3 sequence: CSVDYGYTF. The CDR3 DNA is TGCAGTGTTGACTATGGCTACACCTTC.

Ten or more counts support this clonotype. The chain recombines TRBV6-1 with TRBJ1-5; the D gene is possibly TRBD1 (6 bases). In germline, CDR1 is MNHNS, CDR2 SASEGT. CDR3 size: 15 residues. Trimming left V 5 bases short and J 0 bases short, with 11 bases between. In DNA, the CDR3 is TGTGCCAGCAGTCGGGACACTTATAGCAATCAGCCCCAGCATTTT. It is translated as CASSRDTYSNQPQHF.

The chain links TRBV28 to TRBJ2-7; D is uncertain. With 2 bases removed from V and 5 bases from J, the gap between germline ends came to 13 bases. The CDR3 has 14 residues. Germline lookup yields CDR1 MDHEN and CDR2 SYDVKM. CDR3 protein: CASSLDISGHEQYF. The DNA for the CDR3 is TGTGCCAGCAGTTTAGATATCAGTGGGCACGAGCAGTACTTC.

The chain uses TRBV28 and TRBJ2-7; the match to TRBD2 covers 8 bases. V shed 5 bases and J 6 bases; nucleotides not matched to a gene: 9. The germline gives CDR1 MDHEN, CDR2 SYDVKM. This CDR3 is built from 14 residues. Written as DNA, the CDR3 is TGTGCCAGCAGTATCGGGACTAGGAGCCTCGAGCAGTACTTC. Protein sequence: CASSIGTRSLEQYF.

Turning to this clonotype: A read error may explain this, as a much larger clone is one base away. The chain employs TRBV11-2 and TRBJ2-7, with unresolved D. Germline-derived CDR1 and CDR2 are SGHAT and FQNNGV. This CDR3 spans 12 amino acids. The DNA for the CDR3 is TGTGCCAGCAGCTTAATTCGACACGAGCAGAACTTC. This translates into CASSLIRHEQNF.

This chain connects TRBV28 to TRBJ2-5, with unresolved D. The V and J ends lost 8 bases and 5 bases respectively, with 6 bases between them. The CDR3 is made up of 10 amino acids. In germline, CDR1 is MDHEN, CDR2 SYDVKM. The CDR3: CASGYETQYF. In nucleotides, the CDR3 is TGTGCCAGCGGCTATGAGACCCAGTACTTC.